Listed below are T cell receptor beta chains from one sample, sequenced in a study of cytomegalovirus exposure and HLA in healthy donors. Data came from immunoSEQ multiplex PCR; TCRdb stores just in-frame clones and leaves some out. This sample carries 160,000 or so clones, roughly 80% of them seen once, and the ten largest clones take approximately 4.5%. Sequencing input: PBMCs. The origin of the receptors is a man in his forties or fifties in good health and CMV-seronegative. Each CDR3 is given with its conserved first and last residue. D genes are given only for firm matches. Not every row has a clone size; where given, it reads once, few, many or a size class.

d_gene,abundance,v_gene,j_gene,CDR3nt,CDR3aa
TRBD1,.,TRBV10-3,TRBJ1-5,TGTGCCATCAGTGAATCGGGACAGGGTAGCAATCAGCCCCAGCATTTT,CAISESGQGSNQPQHF
.,.,TRBV27,TRBJ1-5,TGTGCCAGCAGTTTCAGGTCCCATCAGCCCCAGCATTTT,CASSFRSHQPQHF
TRBD1,.,TRBV5-1,TRBJ1-4,TGCGCCAGCTCCAGGGACAGCAGTGTAGAAAAACTGTTTTTT,CASSRDSSVEKLFF
TRBD2,.,TRBV4-1,TRBJ2-5,TGCGCCAGCAGCCCAGCTAACGGGGGGGCTTCAGAGACCCAGTACTTC,CASSPANGGASETQYF
.,few,TRBV27,TRBJ1-1,TGTGCCAGCAGTCCCCTTCCCGTGAACACTGAAGCTTTCTTT,CASSPLPVNTEAFF
.,.,TRBV9,TRBJ2-7,TGTGCCAGCAGCAAGGCAGGGTACTCCTACGAGCAGTACTTC,CASSKAGYSYEQYF
TRBD1,.,TRBV29-1,TRBJ2-7,TGCAGCGTTGTGGGGACAGGGGGCGGCCAGCAGTACTTC,CSVVGTGGGQQYF
.,.,TRBV19,TRBJ2-1,TGTGCCAGCAGGGAAAATGAGCAGTTCTTC,CASRENEQFF
.,once,TRBV21-1,TRBJ2-7,TGTGCCAGCAGCAAAGCCCGGGTCCTCCTCTACGAGCAGTACTTC,CASSKARVLLYEQYF
.,.,TRBV19,TRBJ1-4,TGTGCCAGTAGTATCCCCCAGACTACAACTAATGAAAAACTGTTTTTT,CASSIPQTTTNEKLFF
.,.,TRBV10-3,TRBJ2-7,TGTGCCATGAACAGGGAAACCGGCTCCTACGAGCAGTACTTC,CAMNRETGSYEQYF
.,few,TRBV6-1,TRBJ1-1,TGTGCCAGCAGTGATGCAGGGATGGGCACTGAAGCTTTCTTT,CASSDAGMGTEAFF
.,.,TRBV7-8,TRBJ2-1,TGTGCCAGCAGCTTAGTGGGGTCTCGCGGATCGGCAGGGGTCGAGCAGTTCTTC,CASSLVGSRGSAGVEQFF
.,once,TRBV5-1,TRBJ2-7,TGCGCCAGCAGCTTGGCAGGGCAGCCTAGCTCCTACGAGCAGTACTTC,CASSLAGQPSSYEQYF
.,.,TRBV9,TRBJ1-4,TGTGCCAGCAGCGTAAAACAGGGCGTCGATGAAAAACTGTTTTTT,CASSVKQGVDEKLFF
TRBD2,few,TRBV7-2,TRBJ2-7,TGTGCCAGCAGCGTGGGACTAGCGGCTTCCTACGAGCAGTACTTC,CASSVGLAASYEQYF
.,.,TRBV27,TRBJ1-6,TGTGCCAGCAGTTTGGGTGGTACAGCCCGGTACTCTTCACCCCTCCACTTT,CASSLGGTARYSSPLHF
TRBD1,.,TRBV29-1,TRBJ2-5,TGCAGCGTTGAACCCCGGGACAGTAGGTACCAAGAGACCCAGTACTTC,CSVEPRDSRYQETQYF
TRBD1,.,TRBV15,TRBJ1-4,TGTGCCACCAGCAGAGACGGATCACAGGGGGACGAAAAACTGTTTTTT,CATSRDGSQGDEKLFF
TRBD1,.,TRBV19,TRBJ1-2,TGTGCCAGTAGTCCGATAGACAGGGGTAACTATGGCTACACCTTC,CASSPIDRGNYGYTF
TRBD1,.,TRBV5-1,TRBJ1-2,TGCGCCAGCAGCACCGGGACAGGGGGCGCGGGTGACTATGGCTACACCTTC,CASSTGTGGAGDYGYTF
.,.,TRBV15,TRBJ2-7,TGTGCCACCAGCAGAGAGACAGATTACTACGAGCAGTACTTC,CATSRETDYYEQYF
TRBD1,.,TRBV7-8,TRBJ1-5,TGTGCCAGCAGCTTAGGACAGGGACGGAGGGATAGCAATCAGCCCCAGCATTTT,CASSLGQGRRDSNQPQHF
TRBD2,.,TRBV9,TRBJ2-7,TGTGCCAGCAGCGAGCCCTCCTTTAGCGGGGGGTCGAGGTACGAGCAGTACTTC,CASSEPSFSGGSRYEQYF
TRBD1,.,TRBV4-1,TRBJ2-7,TGCGCCAGCAGCCAGGAACAGGGGGCGCGAGAGCAGTACTTC,CASSQEQGAREQYF